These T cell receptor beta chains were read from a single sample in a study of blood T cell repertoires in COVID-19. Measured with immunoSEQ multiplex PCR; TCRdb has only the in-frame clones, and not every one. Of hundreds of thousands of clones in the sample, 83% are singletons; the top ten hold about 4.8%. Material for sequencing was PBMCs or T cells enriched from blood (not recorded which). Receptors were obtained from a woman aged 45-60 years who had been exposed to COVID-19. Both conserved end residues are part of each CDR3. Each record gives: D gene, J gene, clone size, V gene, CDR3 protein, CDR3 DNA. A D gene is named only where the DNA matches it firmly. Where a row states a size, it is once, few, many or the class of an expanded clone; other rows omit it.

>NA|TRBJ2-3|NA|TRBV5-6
CASSLGETRLGTDTQYF
TGTGCCAGCAGCTTGGGGGAGACGAGATTGGGCACAGATACGCAGTATTTT
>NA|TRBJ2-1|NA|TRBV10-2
CASSESRGLTGNEQFF
TGCGCCAGCAGTGAGTCGCGGGGTCTAACCGGGAATGAGCAGTTCTTC
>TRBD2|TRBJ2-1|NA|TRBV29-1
CSGLGLAGNNEQFF
TGCAGCGGTCTGGGACTAGCGGGAAACAATGAGCAGTTCTTC
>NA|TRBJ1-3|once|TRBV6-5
CASRMGRGSGNTIYF
TGTGCCAGCAGAATGGGCAGGGGCTCTGGAAACACCATATATTTT
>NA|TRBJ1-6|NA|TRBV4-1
CASSQEEDSYNSPLHF
TGCGCCAGCAGCCAAGAAGAAGACAGTTATAATTCACCCCTCCACTTT
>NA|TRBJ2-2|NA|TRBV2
CASELSGELFF
TGTGCCAGCGAGTTGTCCGGGGAGCTGTTTTTT
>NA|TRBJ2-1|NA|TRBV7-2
CASSLARQPNEQFF
TGTGCCAGCAGCTTAGCGCGGCAGCCCAATGAGCAGTTCTTC
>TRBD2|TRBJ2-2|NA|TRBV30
CAWSVWGGTGELFF
TGTGCCTGGAGTGTGTGGGGGGGCACCGGGGAGCTGTTTTTT
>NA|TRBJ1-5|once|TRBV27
CASSLGVDSNQPQHF
TGTGCCAGCAGTTTAGGAGTAGATAGCAATCAGCCCCAGCATTTT
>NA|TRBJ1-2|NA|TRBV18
CASSPQGHDGETF
TGTGCCAGCTCACCACAGGGACACGACGGGGAGACCTTC
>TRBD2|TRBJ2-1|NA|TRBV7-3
CASSPTSGGYNEQFF
TGTGCCAGCAGTCCTACTAGCGGGGGCTACAATGAGCAGTTCTTC
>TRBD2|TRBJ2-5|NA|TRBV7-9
CASSLGSSGGLETQYF
TGTGCCAGCAGCTTAGGATCTAGCGGGGGTCTCGAGACCCAGTACTTC
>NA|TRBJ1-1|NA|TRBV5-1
CASSLDWQDTEAFF
TGCGCCAGCAGCTTGGATTGGCAGGACACTGAAGCTTTCTTT
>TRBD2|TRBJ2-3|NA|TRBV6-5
CASKTLAGPTDTQYF
TGTGCCAGCAAAACATTAGCGGGGCCAACAGATACGCAGTATTTT
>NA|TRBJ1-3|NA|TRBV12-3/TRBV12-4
CASSLGAGNTIYF
TGTGCCAGCAGTTTAGGAGCTGGAAACACCATATATTTT
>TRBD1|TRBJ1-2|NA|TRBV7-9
CASSHERTGPANYGYTF
TGTGCCAGCAGTCACGAGAGGACAGGGCCTGCTAACTATGGCTACACCTTC
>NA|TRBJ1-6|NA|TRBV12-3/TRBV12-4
CASSSGANSPLHF
TGTGCCAGCAGTTCAGGGGCCAATTCACCCCTCCACTTT
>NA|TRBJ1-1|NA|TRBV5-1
CASSLRLGRTNTEAFF
TGCGCCAGCAGCTTACGTTTAGGGAGGACGAACACTGAAGCTTTCTTT
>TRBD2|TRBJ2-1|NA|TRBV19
CASSTSGGFYNEQFF
TGTGCCAGCTCGACTAGCGGGGGTTTCTACAATGAGCAGTTCTTC
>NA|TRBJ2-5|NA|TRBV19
CASSSVDLPQETQYF
TGTGCCAGTTCCTCCGTGGACTTGCCACAAGAGACCCAGTACTTC
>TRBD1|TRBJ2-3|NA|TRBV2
CASGPGQGFTDTQYF
TGTGCCAGCGGCCCCGGACAGGGATTCACAGATACGCAGTATTTT
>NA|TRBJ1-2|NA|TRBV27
CASRQGGGGYTF
TGTGCCAGCAGACAGGGTGGCGGTGGCTACACCTTC
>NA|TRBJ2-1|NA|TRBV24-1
CATSDLQEQFF
TGTGCCACCAGTGATTTGCAGGAGCAGTTCTTC